This T cell receptor beta chain came from a study of T cells in Graves' hyperthyroidism and ophthalmopathy (dated by TCRdb to the late 2010s). Regarding the study in general: Peripheral blood was collected at initial diagnosis, before any treatment. A discovery cohort of roughly 96 patients, 43 with Graves' ophthalmopathy and approximately 57 with stable Graves' hyperthyroidism, was used to find distinguishing TCR V-J signatures. An independent validation cohort of around 20 hyperthyroidism patients and over 15 patients who later progressed to ophthalmopathy tested prospective prediction of ophthalmopathy. For training and testing, the 100 or so patients in the discovery cohort were randomly divided in a 7:3 ratio. Thyroid tissue and blood T-cell repertoires from about six Graves' hyperthyroidism patients were also compared in the study. Following sampling, methimazole starting at 30 mg daily was given to hyperthyroidism patients, and high-dose intravenous methylprednisolone was given to ophthalmopathy patients. TCR Vbeta CDR3 sequencing of approximately 140 peripheral blood samples (around 45 ophthalmopathy, 75 to 85 hyperthyroidism and around 17 progressor patients) is reported in the paper.

The TCR beta CDR3 regions were amplified from RNA transcripts. For the first round of RT-PCR on the TCR CDR3, the HTBI primer set was used together with the Qiagen OneStep RT-PCR kit. A second multiplex PCR round built the libraries, followed by size selection and purification. Sequencing of the libraries was done on an Illumina HiSeq2000 using paired-end 100 bp reads. In the source study's methods: SOAPnuke was used to process the raw data, with reads discarded if the reads contained adapters or uncalled bases, had a mean Phred below 15, or lacked an exact constant-primer or identifier match. High-quality paired reads were merged with COPE v1.2.5, and unique nucleotide sequences were defined as clonotypes. Clonotypes were aligned to IMGT TRBV, TRBD and TRBJ reference segments using MiTCR v1.1. The analysis was restricted to V-J combinations with a frequency above 0.0001, which together covered 99% to 99.2% of the repertoires. The TCS score was defined as F50 (clonal expansion) divided by E x V (chaos), with BLOSUM62-based TCRdist calculated between CDR3 peptides within each V-J. Welch's t-statistics and random forest reduced roughly 530 V-J features to some 14, which were used in a naive Bayes classifier (R e1071). The similarity between thyroid and blood repertoires was quantified using the Morisita-Horn index. TCRdb reworked the public reads: Q25 trimming with fastp, MiXCR clone assembly, productive beta chains retained. Rows merge per CDR3 protein into single entries with the most common DNA and genes. The V and J calls follow TCRdb's processing rather than the paper's. The table for this sample lists around 720,000 distinct CDR3 sequences; over 35% of them were counted only once. The ten most abundant clones make up less than 35% of the sample.

What the authors observed across the whole study: A model built on a 13 V-J signature distinguished ophthalmopathy from stable hyperthyroidism, reaching 87.88% sensitivity and around 82% specificity in cross-validation and 80%/75% in testing. In validation, the model predicted progression to ophthalmopathy a median of approximately 6.3 months before onset, with roughly 68% sensitivity and around 76% specificity. Most expanded thyroid clonotypes (frequency above 0.001) were also detected in blood, a finding suggesting that blood repertoires may reflect thyroid immune responses. Sample size was not statistically predetermined, and investigators were not blinded to group allocation.

Stable Graves' hyperthyroidism was defined as the absence of progression to ophthalmopathy over 18 months of follow-up. Hyperthyroidism patients were aged 18 to 65 years and newly diagnosed, with disease duration of less than 2 months. Any patient with an uncontrolled infection, another autoimmune disease, pregnancy or lactation was excluded. Diagnoses relied on clinical symptoms, serum thyroxine and TRAb, thyroid ultrasound and orbital computed tomography. Ficoll-Paque density gradient centrifugation was used to isolate PBMCs from about 10 ml of fresh peripheral blood. Total RNA was extracted with Trizol reagent, and quality was checked on an Agilent 2100 Bioanalyzer. This clonotype has just a few counts. Its target antigen remains unknown. Base qualities are not provided; no much larger clone lies one nucleotide away. V is pared back by 2 bases and J by 4 bases, with 14 bases lying between the germline termini. The CDR3, cysteine through phenylalanine, is 14 amino acids long. This entry keeps only the CDR3 DNA: 42 bases, framed from base 1. Via the germline V gene (reference sequence), CDR1 is DFQATT and CDR2 SNEGSKA.

The sample was blood. Rearrangement joined TRBV20-1 to TRBJ2-5; tentative D gene TRBD2, with 6 bases matching. This clonotype originated in a woman in her thirties or forties with Graves' hyperthyroidism. The CDR3 protein sequence reads: CSARSRLDRETQYF. The bases read TGCAGTGCTAGATCCAGACTAGATCGAGAGACCCAGTACTTC.